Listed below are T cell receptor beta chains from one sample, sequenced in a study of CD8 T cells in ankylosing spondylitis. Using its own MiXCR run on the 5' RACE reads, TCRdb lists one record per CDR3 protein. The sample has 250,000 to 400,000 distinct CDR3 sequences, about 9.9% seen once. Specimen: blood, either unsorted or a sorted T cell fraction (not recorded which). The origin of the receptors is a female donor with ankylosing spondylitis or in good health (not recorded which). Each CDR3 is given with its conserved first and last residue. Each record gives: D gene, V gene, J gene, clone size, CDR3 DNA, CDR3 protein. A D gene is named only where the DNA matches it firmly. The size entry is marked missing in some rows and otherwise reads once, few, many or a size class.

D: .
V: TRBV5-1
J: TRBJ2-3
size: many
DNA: TGCGCCAGCAGCTTGGCATCGCGTACGCAGTATTTT
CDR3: CASSLASRTQYF

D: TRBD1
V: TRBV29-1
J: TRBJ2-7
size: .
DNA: TGCAGCGTCATTCGGACAGGGAAAAATTACGAGCAGTACTTC
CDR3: CSVIRTGKNYEQYF

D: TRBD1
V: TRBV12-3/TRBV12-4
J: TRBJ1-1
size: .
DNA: TGTGCCAGCAGTTTAGGGACAGGGATTGAAGCTTTCTTT
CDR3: CASSLGTGIEAFF

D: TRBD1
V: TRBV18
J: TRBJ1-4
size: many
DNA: TGTGCCAGCTCACCGAGGGGGCCGCGCAATGAAAAACTGTTTTTT
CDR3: CASSPRGPRNEKLFF

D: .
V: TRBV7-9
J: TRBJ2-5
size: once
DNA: TGTGCCAGCAGTTCGGGACGCCGGTACCAAGAGACCCAGTACTTC
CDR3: CASSSGRRYQETQYF

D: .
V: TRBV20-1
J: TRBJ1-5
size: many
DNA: TGCAGTGCTCCTCAGGGTGTTACAGGGCGGCCCCAGCATTTT
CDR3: CSAPQGVTGRPQHF

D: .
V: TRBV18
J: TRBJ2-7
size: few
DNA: TGTGCCAGCTCCCCTGGACAGACTCGGGAGCAGTACTTC
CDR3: CASSPGQTREQYF

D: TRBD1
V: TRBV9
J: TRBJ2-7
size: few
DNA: TGTGCCAGCAGCGTAGAACCGACAGGGGGCTCCTACGAGCAGTACTTC
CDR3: CASSVEPTGGSYEQYF

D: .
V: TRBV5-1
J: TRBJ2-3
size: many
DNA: TGCGCCAGCAGCGGCCCCGGGGTTGGGGGGCGGAGGAGCACAGATACGCAGTATTTT
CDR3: CASSGPGVGGRRSTDTQYF

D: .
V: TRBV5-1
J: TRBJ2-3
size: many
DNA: TGCGCCAGCAGCTTGGACTCGATGGGAGATACGCAGTATTTT
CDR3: CASSLDSMGDTQYF

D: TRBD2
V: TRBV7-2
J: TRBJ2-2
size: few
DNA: TGTGCCAGCAGCTCGGGGGGGGTTCGCCGGGAGCTGTTTTTT
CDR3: CASSSGGVRRELFF

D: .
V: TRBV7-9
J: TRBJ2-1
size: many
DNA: TGTGCCAGCAGCTTAGCTTGGTCTAATGAGCAGTTCTTC
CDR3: CASSLAWSNEQFF

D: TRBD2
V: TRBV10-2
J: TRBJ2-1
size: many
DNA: TGCGCCAGCAGTCGGGGGGACTCCTACAATGAGCAGTTCTTC
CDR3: CASSRGDSYNEQFF

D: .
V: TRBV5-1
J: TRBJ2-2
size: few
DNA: TGCGCCAGCAGCCGGGACGCCGGGGAGCTGTTTTTT
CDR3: CASSRDAGELFF

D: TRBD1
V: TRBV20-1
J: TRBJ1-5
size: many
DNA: TGCAGTGCTATTCCCGGGACAGGGGGCGGTCAGCCCCAGCATTTT
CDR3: CSAIPGTGGGQPQHF

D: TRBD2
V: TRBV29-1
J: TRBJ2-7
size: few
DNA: TGCAGCGTTACCCTAGCGGTCTACGAGCAGTACTTC
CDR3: CSVTLAVYEQYF

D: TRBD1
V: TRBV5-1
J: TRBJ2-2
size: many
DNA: TGCGCCAGCAGCTACGGGACAGGCGGGGTCGGGGAGCTGTTTTTT
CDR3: CASSYGTGGVGELFF

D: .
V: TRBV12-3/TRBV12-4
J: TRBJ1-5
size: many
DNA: TGTGCCAGCAGTTATACAGGGCCCGGCAATCAGCCCCAGCATTTT
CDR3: CASSYTGPGNQPQHF

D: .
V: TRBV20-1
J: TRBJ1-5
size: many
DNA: TGCAGTGCTTCCGGACCGAGCAATCAGCCCCAGCATTTT
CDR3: CSASGPSNQPQHF

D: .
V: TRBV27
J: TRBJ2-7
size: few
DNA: TGTGCCAGCAGTTGGAGGGGCGAGCAGTACTTC
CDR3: CASSWRGEQYF

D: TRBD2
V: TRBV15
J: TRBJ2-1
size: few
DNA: TGTGCCACCAGCAGACCCCTAGCGGGGGGGTTTGAGCAGTTCTTC
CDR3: CATSRPLAGGFEQFF

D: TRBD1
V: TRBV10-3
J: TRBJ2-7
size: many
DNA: TGTGCCATCAGTGATCTGGACAGGGCTTCCTACGAGCAGTACTTC
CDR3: CAISDLDRASYEQYF

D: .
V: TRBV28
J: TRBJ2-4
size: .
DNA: TGTGCCAGCAGTTTGGGCAGCCTAGCCAAAAACATTCAGTACTTC
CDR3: CASSLGSLAKNIQYF

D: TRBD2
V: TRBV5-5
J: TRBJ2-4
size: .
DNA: TGTGCCAGCAGCCCGGGAGGGACCAAAAACATTCAGTACTTC
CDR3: CASSPGGTKNIQYF

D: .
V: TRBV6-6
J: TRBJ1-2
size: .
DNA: TGTGCCAGCACCGATTCACTAGGCTACACCTTC
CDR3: CASTDSLGYTF

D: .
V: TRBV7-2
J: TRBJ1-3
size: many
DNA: TGTGCCAGCAGTCAGCAGACAGATGGAAACACCATATATTTT
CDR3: CASSQQTDGNTIYF

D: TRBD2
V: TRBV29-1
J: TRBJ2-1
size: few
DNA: TGCAGCGTCCGCCCTTATTCGGGACTACCAAACAATGAGCAGTTCTTC
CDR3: CSVRPYSGLPNNEQFF

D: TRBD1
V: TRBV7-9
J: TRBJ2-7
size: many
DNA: TGTGCCAGCAGCTCACGAGGACAGGGGATCGAGCAGTACTTC
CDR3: CASSSRGQGIEQYF

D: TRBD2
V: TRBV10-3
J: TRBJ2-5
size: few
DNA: TGTGCCATCAGCGGGGGGACGTACCAAGAGACCCAGTACTTC
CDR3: CAISGGTYQETQYF

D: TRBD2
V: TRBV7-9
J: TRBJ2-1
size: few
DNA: TGTGCCAGCAGCCCAGGGAGGGGTGATGAGCAGTTCTTC
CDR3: CASSPGRGDEQFF

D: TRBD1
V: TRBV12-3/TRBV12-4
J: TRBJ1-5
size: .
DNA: TGTGCCAGCAGTGGACAGGGGGCTGGCAATCAGCCCCAGCATTTT
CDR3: CASSGQGAGNQPQHF

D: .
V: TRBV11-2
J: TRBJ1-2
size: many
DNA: TGTGCCAGCAGCCCCTTTCCGGCGCTGCGGACTAACTATGGCTACACCTTC
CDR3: CASSPFPALRTNYGYTF

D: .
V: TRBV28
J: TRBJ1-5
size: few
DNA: TGTGCCAGCAGCCTACCTCGGGGGGGCTCCCGTCACCCCCAGCATTTT
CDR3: CASSLPRGGSRHPQHF

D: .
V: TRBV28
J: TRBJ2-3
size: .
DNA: TGTGCCAGCAGCACGGACCTTCCAGATACGCAGTATTTT
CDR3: CASSTDLPDTQYF

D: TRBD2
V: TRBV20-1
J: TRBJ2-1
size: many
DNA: TGCAGTGCTAGATTGGGCGGACTAGCGGGATGGGGCAGGAATGAGCAGTTCTTC
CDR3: CSARLGGLAGWGRNEQFF

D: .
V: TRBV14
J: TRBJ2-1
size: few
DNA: TGTGCCAGCAGCCTTCCCCCAGGGGTCTACAATGAGCAGTTCTTC
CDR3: CASSLPPGVYNEQFF

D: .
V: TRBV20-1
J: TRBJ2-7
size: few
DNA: TGCAGTGCTAGAATCCTCGAAGGGGAGGCGTACGAGCAGTACTTC
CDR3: CSARILEGEAYEQYF

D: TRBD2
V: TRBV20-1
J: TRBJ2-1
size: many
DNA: TGCAGTGCCCCTTGGCAGCGGGGTAACAATGAGCAGTTCTTC
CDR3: CSAPWQRGNNEQFF

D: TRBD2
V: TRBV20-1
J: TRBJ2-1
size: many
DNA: TGCAGTGCCGTGACCCGACTAGCGGGAGGGCCGGGCTACAATGAGCAGTTCTTC
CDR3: CSAVTRLAGGPGYNEQFF

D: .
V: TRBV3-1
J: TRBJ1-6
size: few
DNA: TGTGCCAGCAGCCAAGGCGTCGGACCCCTCCACTTT
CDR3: CASSQGVGPLHF

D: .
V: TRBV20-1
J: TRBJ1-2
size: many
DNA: TGCAGTGCTAGAGATCCAGTTAACTATGGCTACACCTTC
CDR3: CSARDPVNYGYTF

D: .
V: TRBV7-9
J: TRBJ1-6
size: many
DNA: TGTGCCAGCAGTCTCAGTTCACCCCTCCACTTT
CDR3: CASSLSSPLHF

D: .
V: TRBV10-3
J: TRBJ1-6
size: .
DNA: TGTGCCATCGGAGGGGGGACCGTTTATTCACCCCTCCACTTT
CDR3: CAIGGGTVYSPLHF

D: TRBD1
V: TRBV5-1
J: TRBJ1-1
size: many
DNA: TGCGCCAGCAGCGGCCGGACAGGGGTTGGGACTGAAGCTTTCTTT
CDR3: CASSGRTGVGTEAFF

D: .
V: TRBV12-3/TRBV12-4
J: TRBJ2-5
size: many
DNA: TGTGCCAGCAGTACGGGGGAGACCCAGTACTTC
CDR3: CASSTGETQYF

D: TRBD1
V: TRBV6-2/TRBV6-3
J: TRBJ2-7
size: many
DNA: TGTGCCAGCAGTTACTGGGACAGGGCCCACGAGCAGTACTTC
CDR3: CASSYWDRAHEQYF

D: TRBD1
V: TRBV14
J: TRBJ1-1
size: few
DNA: TGTGCCAGCAGCCAAGTAATGTTGGGACAGGGGGCCCCGAACACTGAAGCTTTCTTT
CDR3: CASSQVMLGQGAPNTEAFF

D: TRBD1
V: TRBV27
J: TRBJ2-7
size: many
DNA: TGTGCCAGCAGTCTAAGCCCCCGGGACAGGGACTACGAGCAGTACTTC
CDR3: CASSLSPRDRDYEQYF

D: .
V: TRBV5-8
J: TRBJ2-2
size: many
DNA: TGTGCCAGCAGCTCTGACACCGGGGAGCTGTTTTTT
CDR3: CASSSDTGELFF

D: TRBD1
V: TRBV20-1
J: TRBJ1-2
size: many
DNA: TGCAGTGCTAGGGACGGGACAGGGGATGGCTACACCTTC
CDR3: CSARDGTGDGYTF

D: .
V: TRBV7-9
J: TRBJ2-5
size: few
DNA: TGTGCCAGCAGCTTCCCCCTAGGGACCCAGTACTTC
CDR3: CASSFPLGTQYF

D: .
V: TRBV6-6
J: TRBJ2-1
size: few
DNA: TGTGCCAGCAGTTACGCCGTCAATGAGCAGTTCTTC
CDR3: CASSYAVNEQFF

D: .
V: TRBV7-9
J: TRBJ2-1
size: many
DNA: TGTGCCAGCAGCCCTATAACCGGACTTTACAATGAGCAGTTCTTC
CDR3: CASSPITGLYNEQFF

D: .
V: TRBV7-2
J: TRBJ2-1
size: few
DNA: TGTGCCAGCAGCTTAAACCTTTCCCCTGCCAATGAGCAGTTCTTC
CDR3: CASSLNLSPANEQFF

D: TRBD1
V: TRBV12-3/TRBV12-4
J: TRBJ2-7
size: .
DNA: TGTGCCAGCAGTCGATCGGGACAGGGCTACGAGCAGTACTTC
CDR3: CASSRSGQGYEQYF